This T cell receptor (beta chain) was sequenced for a study of regulatory T cells in long-lasting Graves disease. This clonotype was found many times. V lost 5 bases, J lost 8 bases, and 15 bases lay in between. Germline CDR1 SNHLY, CDR2 FYNNEI. CDR3 size: 13 residues. Arm-PCR of CDR3 regions and iRepertoire HTBI primers were the basis on which TCR beta libraries were built. TCRdb fed the multiplex PCR reads into MiXCR, producing one record per CDR3 protein. The data hold some 340,000 distinct CDR3 sequences, with 10% to 15% observed a single time. Described time point: newly diagnosed GD, antithyroid drugs for less than 3 months. PBMC-extracted RNA yielded the TCR library. The sample was also linked to a second study, of T cells in Graves' hyperthyroidism and ophthalmopathy. That source notes: TCR CDR3 underwent first-round RT-PCR with the HTBI primer set. Most thyroid clonotypes expanded above 0.001 were also detected in blood.

The J gene is TRBJ1-2, the V gene TRBV2; no firm D call. This clonotype originated in a woman aged 18-29 years with Graves disease. The sequences come from peripheral blood mononuclear cells (PBMCs), collected at new diagnosis, from a patient treated with antithyroid drugs. CDR3 region: CASSPPYTVGYTF. DNA of the CDR3: TGTGCCAGCAGTCCCCCATATACTGTGGGCTACACCTTC.